This is a list of T cell receptor beta chains from one sample in a study of shared clonotypes between healthy human individuals. Some clones are missing from TCRdb's copy, which holds only in-frame ones; the method was immunoSEQ multiplex PCR. Of hundreds of thousands of clones in the sample, roughly 94% were seen once. Material for sequencing was naive CD8+ T cells sorted from blood. The receptors stem from a man in his thirties or forties in good health. The CDR3 runs from the conserved cysteine through the conserved F or W. D genes are given only for firm matches. The size entry is marked missing in some rows and otherwise reads once, few, many or a size class.

clone_size,v_call,j_call,cdr3_length,d_call,cdr3_nt,cdr3_aa
few,TRBV2,TRBJ2-1,13,TRBD1,TGTGCCAGCAGTGATAGACAGGGGCCTGAGCAGTTCTTC,CASSDRQGPEQFF
-,TRBV6-5,TRBJ2-3,13,-,TGTGCCAGCAGGGACGGTGTCACAGATACGCAGTATTTT,CASRDGVTDTQYF
-,TRBV15,TRBJ2-3,16,-,TGTGCCACCAGCAGAGGAGGAGGGGCTAGCACAGATACGCAGTATTTT,CATSRGGGASTDTQYF
-,TRBV9,TRBJ1-4,14,-,TGTGCCAGCAGCCCTTTCGGTATTAATGAAAAACTGTTTTTT,CASSPFGINEKLFF
-,TRBV9,TRBJ2-7,14,TRBD2,TGTGCCAGCAGCGAGGGACTAGGTTCGTCCGAGCAGTACTTC,CASSEGLGSSEQYF
-,TRBV5-1,TRBJ2-2,16,TRBD2,TGCGCCAGCACTTCAAGAGGGCTAGCGGGAGTCGGGGAGCTGTTTTTT,CASTSRGLAGVGELFF
-,TRBV10-3,TRBJ2-1,16,-,TGTGCCATCAGTGAGCCCAGGATAGCAGGTTACAATGAGCAGTTCTTC,CAISEPRIAGYNEQFF
-,TRBV27,TRBJ2-1,14,-,TGTGCCAGCAGTTCCCGTTTGGGGGGCAATGAGCAGTTCTTC,CASSSRLGGNEQFF
-,TRBV27,TRBJ2-3,14,-,TGTGCCAGCAGAGAGATCGACTTCACAGATACGCAGTATTTT,CASREIDFTDTQYF
-,TRBV11-2,TRBJ1-1,15,-,TGTGCCAGCAGTCACCTCACTGGGCTTCGGGCTGAAGCTTTCTTT,CASSHLTGLRAEAFF
-,TRBV7-9,TRBJ1-5,13,-,TGTGCCAGCAGCGTAACAAGTTATCAGCCCCAGCATTTT,CASSVTSYQPQHF
-,TRBV27,TRBJ2-7,14,TRBD1,TGTGCCAGCAGTTTGACGACAGGGGTCTACGAGCAGTACTTC,CASSLTTGVYEQYF
-,TRBV7-2,TRBJ2-3,16,TRBD2,TGTGCCAGCAGCTTAGTTCTAGCGGGAGCATGGCATACGCAGTATTTT,CASSLVLAGAWHTQYF
-,TRBV5-4,TRBJ2-2,14,-,TGTGCCAGCAGCCGGACCGCGAACACCGGGGAGCTGTTTTTT,CASSRTANTGELFF
-,TRBV29-1,TRBJ2-4,15,-,TGCAGCGTTTGGGACGGACAGCTAGCCAAAAACATTCAGTACTTC,CSVWDGQLAKNIQYF
-,TRBV13,TRBJ2-7,16,-,TGTGCCAGCCGGAGGGGGGGGACGGATCAAACCTACGAGCAGTACTTC,CASRRGGTDQTYEQYF
-,TRBV19,TRBJ2-5,19,TRBD1,TGTGCCAGTAGGAACCTCTGGGACAGCGCTTTAGGTACCCAAGAGACCCAGTACTTC,CASRNLWDSALGTQETQYF
-,TRBV7-8,TRBJ2-1,14,TRBD2,TGTGCCAGCAGCCCGTGGACTAGCGGGGATGAGCAGTTCTTC,CASSPWTSGDEQFF
-,TRBV12-5,TRBJ1-1,17,-,TGTGCTAGTGGCCCCCCCGAGGGGAAAAACGGGAGGACTGAAGCTTTCTTT,CASGPPEGKNGRTEAFF
-,TRBV7-9,TRBJ2-7,12,-,TGTGCCAGCAGCAGACCTAGCTACGAGCAGTACTTC,CASSRPSYEQYF
few,TRBV27,TRBJ2-7,13,TRBD2,TGTGCCAGCAGCAGCGGGGCAAACTACGAGCAGTACTTC,CASSSGANYEQYF
-,TRBV11-2,TRBJ2-4,11,-,TGTGCCAGCAGCCTAGTAAACATTCAGTACTTC,CASSLVNIQYF
once,TRBV7-9,TRBJ2-5,16,TRBD2,TGTGCCAGCAGCTTAGTGACTAGCGGGTACCAAGAGACCCAGTACTTC,CASSLVTSGYQETQYF